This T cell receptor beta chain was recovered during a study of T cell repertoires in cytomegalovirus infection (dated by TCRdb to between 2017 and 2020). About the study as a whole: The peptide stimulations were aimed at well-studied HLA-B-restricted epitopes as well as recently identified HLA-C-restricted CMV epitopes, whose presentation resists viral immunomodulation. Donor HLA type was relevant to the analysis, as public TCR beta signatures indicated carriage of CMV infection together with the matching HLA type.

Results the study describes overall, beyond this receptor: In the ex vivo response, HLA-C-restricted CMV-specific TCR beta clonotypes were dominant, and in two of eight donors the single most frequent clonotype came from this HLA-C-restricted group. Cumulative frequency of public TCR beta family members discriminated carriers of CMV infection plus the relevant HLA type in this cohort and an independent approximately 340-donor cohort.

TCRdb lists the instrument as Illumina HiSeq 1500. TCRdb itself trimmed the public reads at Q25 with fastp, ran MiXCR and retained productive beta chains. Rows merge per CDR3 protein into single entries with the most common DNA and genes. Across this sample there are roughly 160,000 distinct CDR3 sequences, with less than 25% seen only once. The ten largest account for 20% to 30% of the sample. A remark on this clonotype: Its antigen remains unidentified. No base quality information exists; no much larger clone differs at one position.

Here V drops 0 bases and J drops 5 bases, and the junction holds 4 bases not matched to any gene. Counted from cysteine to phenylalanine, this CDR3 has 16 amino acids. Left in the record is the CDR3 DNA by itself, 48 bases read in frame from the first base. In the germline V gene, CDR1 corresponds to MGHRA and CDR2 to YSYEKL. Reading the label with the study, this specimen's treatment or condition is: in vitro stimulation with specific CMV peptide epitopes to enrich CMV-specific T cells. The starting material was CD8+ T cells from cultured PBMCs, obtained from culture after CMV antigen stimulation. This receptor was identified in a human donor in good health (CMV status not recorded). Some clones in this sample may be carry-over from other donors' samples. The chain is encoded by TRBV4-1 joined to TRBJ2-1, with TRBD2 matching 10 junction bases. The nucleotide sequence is TGCGCCAGCAGCCAAGATATGCTAGCGGGGGACAATGAGCAGTTCTTC. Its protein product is CASSQDMLAGDNEQFF.